This TCR beta chain was recorded in a study of PD-1 blockade in classical Hodgkin lymphoma. Relapse was seen in all patients after autologous stem cell transplantation, and brentuximab vedotin exposure was variable. Classification of best responses gave complete response, partial response or progressive disease. The method was immunoSEQ multiplex PCR; TCRdb's version includes in-frame clones alone and lacks a portion of them. This table holds tens of thousands of clones, roughly 80% found once. The CDR3 covers 15 residues. V shed 4 bases and J 5 bases; nucleotides not matched to a gene: 8. Germline CDR1 MDHEN, CDR2 SYDVKM.

The TCR originated in a human donor with classical Hodgkin lymphoma. This chain uses TRBV28 with TRBJ2-7, with 10 bases identical to TRBD1. The sample in question was peripheral blood mononuclear cells (PBMCs), obtained before the second cycle of nivolumab. This CDR3 is CASSYSGTGAHEQYF. The CDR3 coding sequence is TGTGCCAGCAGTTACTCCGGGACAGGGGCTCACGAGCAGTACTTC.